This passage covers 21 T cell receptor beta chains from one sample sequenced in a study of blood T cells in healthy people across ages. Then a second PCR, running about 6 to 12 cycles, was carried out with a sample-barcoded 5' primer and a J-beta primer mix. TCRdb processed the 5' RACE reads anew with MiXCR; each CDR3 protein has one entry. The table records some 800,000 distinct CDR3 sequences, roughly 25% of them present only once. The data also belong to a second study, concerning T cells of mothers and their children.

Sequenced: blood. These TCRs come from a boy between 5 and 17 years old in good health.

A word on this clonotype: At one of its ends the junction is not consistent with the germline gene, which may arise from a read error. V and J are TRBV5-4 and TRBJ2-7, with 10 bases identical to TRBD2. The CDR3 has 15 amino acids. The V gene's germline CDR1 is SGHNT and CDR2 YYREEE (reference sequence). The CDR3 sequence: CASSRAGLADYGQYF. CDR3 in DNA: TGTGCCAGCAGCCGCGCCGGACTAGCGGACTACGGGCAGTACTTC.

Only a few counts were recorded for this clonotype. One end of the junction varies from germline; a read error may be responsible. CDR3 region: CASSLSPGAYEQYF. The CDR3 DNA sequence: TGTGCCAGCAGCTTGAGCCCCGGAGCCTACGAGCAGTACTTT. This chain connects TRBV7-9 to TRBJ2-7; unclear D gene. Looked up from germline, CDR1 is SEHNR and CDR2 is FQNEAQ (reference sequence). This CDR3 comprises 14 residues.

As DNA, the CDR3 is TGCAGCGTTGTCTTCCAGGGCTACGAGCAGTACTTC. Translation gives CSVVFQGYEQYF. The chain has TRBV29-1 and TRBJ2-5; weak D call: TRBD1 (5 bases). The J call may be faulty, since TRBJ2-7 better matches the DNA end. Germline-derived CDR1 and CDR2 are SQVTM and ANQGSEA. This CDR3 is 12 amino acids long.

Notes on this clonotype: No DNA is shown, since the ends of the CDR3 on it are uncertain; the CDR3 is the one TCRdb lists. The V call is TRBV21-1, the J call TRBJ2-1; TRBD2, the table's D call, was not compared with the DNA. TRBV21-1 is a pseudogene segment. The CDR3 adds up to 15 amino acids, both ends counted. CDR3 region: CASSSLWAGGNEQFF.

The table lists this clonotype with a few counts. The chain combines TRBV29-1 with TRBJ2-3; D remains ambiguous. The CDR3 is made up of 13 amino acids. CDR1 is SQVTM and CDR2 is ANQGSEA in the germline V gene. Trimming removed 6 bases from V and 2 bases from J, with 12 bases in between. DNA for the CDR3: TGCAGCGTGTTAGTCAGGCTCACAGATACGCAGTATTTT. It specifies CSVLVRLTDTQYF.

This clonotype has at least ten counts. The CDR3 nucleotides are TGTGCCAGCAGCTTAGAAGCGGGCACCTACGAGCAGTACTTC. Its translation is CASSLEAGTYEQYF. The chain has TRBV11-1 and TRBJ2-7, with D perhaps matching TRBD2 (6 bases). CDR1 and CDR2 (germline): SGHAT, FQDESV (reference sequence). V dropped 1 base and J dropped 2 bases, with 9 bases sitting between them. CDR3 size: 14 residues.

V gene TRBV20-1 combines with J gene TRBJ2-7; the match to TRBD1 covers 7 bases. The CDR3 has 14 amino acids. Germline loops: CDR1 DFQATT, CDR2 SNEGSKA (reference sequence). V shed 3 bases and J 3 bases; nucleotides not matched to a gene: 8. The CDR3 here is CSARNRDRHYEQYF. DNA for the CDR3: TGCAGTGCTAGGAACCGGGACAGACACTACGAGCAGTACTTC.

This clonotype was seen only a few times. This chain links TRBV6-1 with TRBJ1-4, with unresolved D. V dropped 4 bases and J dropped 0 bases, with 15 bases sitting between them. The CDR3 length is 17 residues. Germline loops: CDR1 MNHNS, CDR2 SASEGT. The CDR3 bases are TGTGCCAGCAGTGGGACTTACGCTTATGCAACTAATGAAAAACTGTTTTTT. Amino acids: CASSGTYAYATNEKLFF.

Written as DNA, the CDR3 is TGTGCCAGCAGTGAAGCGCATGAGCGGGAGGTGTACGAGCAGTACTTC. Residues: CASSEAHEREVYEQYF. This chain connects TRBV6-1 to TRBJ2-7, with 9 bases matching TRBD2. Germline values: CDR1 MNHNS, CDR2 SASEGT. The CDR3 length is 16 residues. Trimming took 0 bases from V and 4 from J; bases not matched to a gene: 7.

This rearrangement joins TRBV28 to TRBJ2-5; TRBD2 is a possible D gene (7 bases). The J call could be wrong; TRBJ2-7 is a better fit for the DNA end. CDR1 is MDHEN, CDR2 SYDVKM, per germline. The CDR3 extends over 13 amino acids. CDR3 nucleotides: TGTGCCAGCAGCGCCGGGGGGCTGGGCGAGCAGTACTTC. Protein: CASSAGGLGEQYF.

The chain carries TRBV11-2 and TRBJ1-6, with unresolved D. CDR3 length: 16 amino acids. V was cut by 5 bases and J by 7 bases, with 18 bases left in between. Germline V gene data show CDR1 as SGHAT and CDR2 as FQNNGV. CDR3 DNA sequence: TGTGCCAGCAGCCGTAGTCGGTCGGAGACCAATTCACCCCTCCACTTT. Residues: CASSRSRSETNSPLHF. Together with reference TRBV11-2 and TRBJ1-6, the CDR3 gives the full variable domain: EAGVAQSPRYKIIEKRQSVAFWCNPISGHATLYWYQQILGQGPKLLIQFQNNGVVDDSQLPKDRFSAERLKGVDSTLKIQPAKLEDSAVYLCASSRSRSETNSPLHFGNGTRLTVT.

The rearrangement joins TRBV4-3 to TRBJ2-2, with 9 bases that match TRBD1. There are 18 residues in the CDR3. In germline, CDR1 is LGHNA, CDR2 YSLEER. The trim removed 0 bases at V and 5 bases at J, leaving 10 bases unmatched. The CDR3 DNA follows: TGCGCCAGCAGCCAAGAGAGGGGAACAGGGGGCAGGACCGGGGAGCTGTTTTTT. It is translated as CASSQERGTGGRTGELFF.

This clonotype was seen a handful of times. J is TRBJ2-7 and V is TRBV29-1, with D possibly being TRBD1 (5 bases). Germline CDR1 is SQVTM and CDR2 is ANQGSEA. The germline V and J ends were trimmed by 6 bases and 2 bases, with 11 bases remaining between them. The CDR3 is 12 amino acids. The CDR3 region is CSVADIPYEQYF. The CDR3 DNA sequence: TGCAGCGTGGCGGACATACCCTACGAGCAGTACTTC.

This clonotype was seen more than once but under ten times. V usage is TRBV29-1 and J usage is TRBJ2-7; 7 bases fit TRBD2. This CDR3 is 14 amino acids long. Germline V gene data show CDR1 as SQVTM and CDR2 as ANQGSEA. J was trimmed by 0 bases and V by 2 bases; bases with no gene match: 4. CDR3 DNA sequence: TGCAGCGTTGAAATTCGCGGGAGCTCCTACGAGCAGTACTTC. Protein: CSVEIRGSSYEQYF.

This clonotype was seen a handful of times. V and J are TRBV4-3 and TRBJ2-7; D unclear. CDR1 and CDR2 from the germline V gene are LGHNA and YSLEER. V was cut by 3 bases and J by 5 bases, with 5 bases left in between. The CDR3 consists of 11 residues. The CDR3 coding sequence is TGCGCCAGCAGCCATGGGGACGAGCAGTACTTC. Translating it yields CASSHGDEQYF.

This chain connects TRBV20-1 to TRBJ2-5, with TRBD1 matching 7 bases. The J call may be wrong; the DNA end is better matched by TRBJ2-1. The CDR3 has 15 amino acids. Germline CDR1 DFQATT, CDR2 SNEGSKA (reference sequence). CDR3 DNA: TGCAGTGCCCATGGACAGGCAAAACCCTACAATGAGCAGTTCTTC. Its translation: CSAHGQAKPYNEQFF.

The rearrangement uses TRBV19 and TRBJ1-1; D is unresolved. The germline V and J ends were trimmed by 1 base and 2 bases, with 8 bases remaining between them. The germline V gene has CDR1 LNHDA and CDR2 SQIVND (reference sequence). The CDR3 is made up of 14 amino acids. CDR3: CASSIGAANTEAFF. CDR3 nucleotides: TGTGCCAGTAGTATAGGAGCAGCCAACACTGAAGCTTTCTTT. The complete variable domain, with remaining parts taken from reference TRBV19 and TRBJ1-1, reads DGGITQSPKYLFRKEGQNVTLSCEQNLNHDAMYWYRQDPGQGLRLIYYSQIVNDFQKGDIAEGYSVSREKKESFPLTVTSAQKNPTAFYLCASSIGAANTEAFFGQGTRLTVV.

This clonotype was counted ten times or more. CDR3 in amino acids: CASSPVAGGSYNEQFF. In DNA form, the CDR3 reads TGTGCCAGCAGTCCCGTAGCGGGAGGGTCCTACAATGAGCAGTTCTTC. The chain recombines TRBV12-3 or TRBV12-4 with TRBJ2-1; 11 positions agree with TRBD2. The CDR3 runs 16 residues. The trim removed 5 bases at V and 1 base at J, leaving 4 bases unmatched.

This clonotype showed up just a few times. The J gene is TRBJ2-5, the V gene TRBV6-2 or TRBV6-3; D possibly matches TRBD1 or TRBD2 (5 bases each). V lost 6 bases and J lost 4, with 9 bases in between. CDR3 length: 12 amino acids. Germline values: CDR1 MNHEY, CDR2 SVGEGT. The CDR3: CASRSGGETQYF. The CDR3 DNA sequence: TGTGCCAGCAGGAGTGGGGGAGAGACCCAGTACTTC.

Only a few counts were recorded for this clonotype. This sequence joins TRBV20-1 and TRBJ2-1; maybe TRBD2 (5 bases). V was cut by 1 base and J by 1 base, with 14 bases left in between. The CDR3 is 16 residues long. CDR1 DFQATT and CDR2 SNEGSKA come from the germline V gene (reference sequence). The CDR3 bases are TGCAGTGCTAGAGGGACGAGGGCTGATTCCTACAATGAGCAGTTCTTC. Protein product: CSARGTRADSYNEQFF.

This clonotype was detected only a few times. This chain connects TRBV7-9 to TRBJ2-1; D is uncertain. CDR3 length equals 11 residues. Germline V gives CDR1 SEHNR, CDR2 FQNEAQ (reference sequence). Trimming removed 5 bases from V and 6 bases from J, with 5 bases in between. CDR3 amino acids: CASSISNEQFF. As DNA, the CDR3 is TGTGCCAGCAGCATCAGCAATGAGCAGTTCTTC.